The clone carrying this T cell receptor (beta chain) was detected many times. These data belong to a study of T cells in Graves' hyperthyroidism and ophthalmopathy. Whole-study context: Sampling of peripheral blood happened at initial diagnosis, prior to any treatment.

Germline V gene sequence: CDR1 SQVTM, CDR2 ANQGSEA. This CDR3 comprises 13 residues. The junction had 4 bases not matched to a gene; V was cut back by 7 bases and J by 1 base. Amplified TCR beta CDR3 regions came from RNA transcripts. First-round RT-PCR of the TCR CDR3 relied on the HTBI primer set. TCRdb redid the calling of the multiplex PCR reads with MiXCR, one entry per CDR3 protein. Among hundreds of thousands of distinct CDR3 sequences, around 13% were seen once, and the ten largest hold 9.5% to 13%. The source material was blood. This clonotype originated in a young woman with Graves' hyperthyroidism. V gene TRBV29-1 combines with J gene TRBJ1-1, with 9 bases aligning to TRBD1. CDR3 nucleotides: TGCAGCGGTGGACAGGGGAAGAACACTGAAGCTTTCTTT. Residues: CSGGQGKNTEAFF.